One and the same sample provided the 24 T cell receptor beta chains below, sequenced in a study of PD-1 blockade in mismatch repair-deficient tumors. Data came from immunoSEQ multiplex PCR; TCRdb stores just in-frame clones and leaves some out. The table lists 15,000 to 25,000 clones, over 75% of them singletons. Here the sequenced sample was PBMCs, taken 52 weeks after starting pembrolizumab. The receptors shown here come from an adult with mismatch repair-deficient cancer.

This sequence joins TRBV7-2 and TRBJ1-5; the D gene is possibly TRBD1 (5 bases). V lost 2 bases and J 2 bases, leaving 10 bases between the germline ends. The CDR3 runs to 15 residues. Germline loops: CDR1 SGHTA, CDR2 FQGNSA. CDR3 nucleotide sequence: TGTGCCAGCAGCTTACAGGGCGGAGGCAATCAGCCCCAGCATTTT. This encodes CASSLQGGGNQPQHF. Looking up the rest from reference TRBV7-2 and TRBJ1-5 gives the full variable domain: GAGVSQSPSNKVTEKGKDVELRCDPISGHTALYWYRQSLGQGLEFLIYFQGNSAPDKSGLPSDRFSAERTGGSVSTLTIQRTQQEDSAVYLCASSLQGGGNQPQHFGDGTRLSIL.

The rearrangement uses TRBV13 and TRBJ2-3; possible D gene TRBD1, 7 bases. CDR3 size: 16 residues. The germline V gene has CDR1 PRHDT and CDR2 FYEKMQ (reference sequence). V was clipped by 5 bases and J by 1 base, with 16 bases between them. CDR3 amino acids: CASSSQGGLGTDTQYF. The CDR3 DNA reads TGTGCCAGCAGCAGCCAGGGGGGTTTGGGCACAGATACGCAGTATTTT. Filled out from reference TRBV13 and TRBJ2-3, the complete variable domain reads AAGVIQSPRHLIKEKRETATLKCYPIPRHDTVYWYQQGPGQDPQFLISFYEKMQSDKGSIPDRFSAQQFSDYHSELNMSSLELGDSALYFCASSSQGGLGTDTQYFGPGTRLTVL.

V is TRBV10-3 and J is TRBJ2-5; 8 nucleotides align to TRBD1. The CDR3 extends over 13 amino acids. V lost 4 bases, J lost 2 bases, and 0 bases stayed unmatched. Germline CDR1 reads ENHRY; CDR2 reads SYGVKD. CDR3 bases: TGTGCCATCAGTGGGGACAGGCAAGAGACCCAGTACTTC. Translated: CAISGDRQETQYF.

This chain uses TRBV27 with TRBJ1-3; 8 positions match TRBD1. The trim removed 6 bases at V and 0 bases at J, leaving 7 bases unmatched. The CDR3 spans 16 residues. Germline values: CDR1 MNHEY, CDR2 SMNVEV (reference sequence). The CDR3 here is CASRGTGLNSGNTIYF. The CDR3 coding sequence is TGTGCCAGCAGAGGGACAGGCCTCAACTCTGGAAACACCATATATTTT.

V and J are TRBV27 and TRBJ1-6; TRBD1 might be the D (5 bases). Germline CDR1 MNHEY, CDR2 SMNVEV (reference sequence). The length of the CDR3 is 16 residues. V dropped 3 bases and J dropped 9 bases, with 18 bases sitting between them. The CDR3 coding sequence is TGTGCCAGCAGTTTGACAGCGCCGGGTTTTAGTTCACCCCTCCACTTT. This encodes CASSLTAPGFSSPLHF.

This chain links TRBV19 with TRBJ1-6; TRBD1 aligns across 9 bases. The CDR3 runs to 16 residues. J lost 8 bases, V lost 6 bases, and 11 bases had no gene match. Germline V gene sequence: CDR1 LNHDA, CDR2 SQIVND (reference sequence). CDR3: CASSKTGTGSYSPLHF. As DNA, the CDR3 is TGTGCCAGTAGCAAGACCGGGACAGGGTCCTATTCACCCCTCCACTTT.

This chain uses TRBV18 with TRBJ2-5, with 12 bases that match TRBD2. The V gene end was trimmed by 5 bases and the J gene end by 3 bases; junction bases not matched to a gene: 4. The CDR3 is made up of 15 amino acids. CDR1 is KGHSH and CDR2 is LQKENI in the germline V gene. Here the CDR3 reads CASSNGLAGKETQYF. In DNA form, the CDR3 reads TGTGCCAGCTCAAATGGACTAGCGGGAAAAGAGACCCAGTACTTC. Full variable domain (remainder filled in from reference TRBV18 and TRBJ2-5): NAGVMQNPRHLVRRRGQEARLRCSPMKGHSHVYWYRQLPEEGLKFMVYLQKENIIDESGMPKERFSAEFPKEGPSILRIQQVVRGDSAAYFCASSNGLAGKETQYFGPGTRLLVL.

The CDR3 protein is CASSLRTSGSPQYF. CDR3 nucleotides: TGTGCCAGCAGTTTGAGGACTAGCGGGAGTCCGCAGTATTTT. The rearrangement joins TRBV28 to TRBJ2-3; the match to TRBD2 covers 13 bases. The germline V gene encodes CDR1 MDHEN and CDR2 SYDVKM. The V and J ends lost 3 bases and 10 bases, in that order; junction bases with no gene match: 4. The CDR3 extends over 14 amino acids.

This clone was counted a single time. The chain employs TRBV28 and TRBJ2-1; maybe TRBD1 (5 bases). This CDR3 region has 12 residues. Trimming cost V 8 bases and J 0 bases, with 5 bases left between them. CDR1 is MDHEN, CDR2 SYDVKM, per germline. CDR3 sequence: CASGASYNEQFF. CDR3 in DNA: TGTGCCAGCGGGGCCTCCTACAATGAGCAGTTCTTC.

The rearrangement links TRBV28 to TRBJ1-2, with 7 bases lining up with TRBD1. The germline V gene has CDR1 MDHEN and CDR2 SYDVKM. This CDR3 spans 15 amino acids. J was trimmed by 0 bases and V by 5 bases; bases with no gene match: 6. CDR3 sequence: CASSPADRANYGYTF. For the CDR3, the DNA is TGTGCCAGCAGTCCCGCCGACAGGGCTAACTATGGCTACACCTTC.

The gene calls are TRBV6-4 and TRBJ2-4; TRBD2 aligns across 8 bases. This CDR3 has 20 amino acids. V gave up 0 bases and J gave up 0 bases; unmatched junction bases: 13. CDR1 is MRHNA and CDR2 is SNTAGT in the germline V gene. The CDR3 nucleotides read TGTGCCAGCAGTGACTCGAAACTAGCGGAATACGAAATAGCCAAAAACATTCAGTACTTC. It specifies CASSDSKLAEYEIAKNIQYF.

The chain has TRBV9 and TRBJ2-3; D is unresolved. Trimming shortened V by 2 bases and J by 2 bases, and 9 bases separated the two germline ends. This CDR3 comprises 14 residues. Per the germline V gene, CDR1 is SGDLS and CDR2 is YYNGEE. The CDR3 here is CASSVLSLTDTQYF. The CDR3 coding sequence is TGTGCCAGCAGCGTCCTTTCCCTCACAGATACGCAGTATTTT.

This sequence joins TRBV15 and TRBJ1-3; no firm D call. The CDR3 consists of 16 residues. V gave up 1 base and J gave up 0 bases, with 10 bases separating them. Germline CDR1 LNHNV, CDR2 YYDKDF (reference sequence). For the CDR3, the DNA is TGTGCCACCAGCAGAGTTACAGTACGCTCTGGAAACACCATATATTTT. It translates to CATSRVTVRSGNTIYF.

V is TRBV25-1 and J is TRBJ2-5; possibly TRBD1 for D (6 bases). Germline loops: CDR1 MGHDK, CDR2 SYGVNS. The CDR3 is made up of 13 amino acids. V was clipped by 6 bases and J by 1 base, with 9 bases between them. This chain's CDR3 is CASRQGPQETQYF. As DNA, the CDR3 is TGTGCCAGCAGACAGGGACCCCAAGAGACCCAGTACTTC.

The rearrangement uses TRBV27 and TRBJ2-7; 9 bases align to TRBD2. The CDR3 spans 16 residues. V lost 5 bases and J lost 2; bases outside the gene matches: 10. Germline V lookup: CDR1 MNHEY, CDR2 SMNVEV (reference sequence). CDR3: CASSLGGASGTYEQYF. The CDR3 DNA reads TGTGCCAGCAGTCTGGGAGGGGCTAGCGGGACCTACGAGCAGTACTTC.

The gene calls are TRBV27 and TRBJ2-3, with D uncertain. The germline CDR1 and CDR2 sequences are MNHEY and SMNVEV (reference sequence). With 8 bases removed from V and 3 bases from J, the gap between germline ends came to 12 bases. This CDR3 spans 13 amino acids. In DNA form, the CDR3 reads TGTGCCAGCTTCCCCCGCGGAACAGATACGCAGTATTTT. Residues: CASFPRGTDTQYF.

The gene calls are TRBV28 and TRBJ2-1; TRBD2 agrees at 12 bases. Trimming at V came to 5 bases and at J to 8 bases, leaving 7 bases not matched to a gene. This CDR3 contains 15 residues. Germline CDR1 and CDR2: MDHEN and SYDVKM. CDR3 protein: CASSILAGGPDEQFF. The CDR3 DNA reads TGTGCCAGCAGTATACTAGCGGGAGGACCCGATGAGCAGTTCTTC.

The rearrangement joins TRBV19 to TRBJ1-4, with D unclear. CDR1 is LNHDA, CDR2 SQIVND, per germline (reference sequence). The CDR3 has 12 amino acids. Trimming shortened V by 10 bases and J by 10 bases, and 16 bases separated the two germline ends. CDR3 nucleotides: TGTGCCACCAGTCTAGACCGGAGAAAACTGTTTTTT. Its translation is CATSLDRRKLFF. Based on the CDR3 plus reference TRBV19 and TRBJ1-4, the full variable domain is DGGITQSPKYLFRKEGQNVTLSCEQNLNHDAMYWYRQDPGQGLRLIYYSQIVNDFQKGDIAEGYSVSREKKESFPLTVTSAQKNPTAFYLCATSLDRRKLFFGSGTQLSVL.

Notes on this clone: The same CDR3 is also encoded by other DNA sequences in this sample. The V gene is TRBV2, the J gene TRBJ2-7, with 9 bases fitting TRBD1. Looked up from germline, CDR1 is SNHLY and CDR2 is FYNNEI. Trimming cost V 6 bases and J 2 bases; bases outside gene matches: 5. The CDR3 has 14 residues. CDR3 in amino acids: CASSGTGSPYEQYF. CDR3 in DNA: TGTGCCAGCAGCGGGACAGGGTCCCCCTACGAGCAGTACTTC.

The chain links TRBV9 to TRBJ2-5; 7 nucleotides agree with TRBD1. The DNA end favors TRBJ2-7, so the J call may be wrong. The germline V gene has CDR1 SGDLS and CDR2 YYNGEE. CDR3 length: 15 amino acids. In DNA form, the CDR3 reads TGTGCCAGCAGCAACCGGGACAGCAAAACCTACGAGCAGTACTTC. Translating it yields CASSNRDSKTYEQYF.

The chain couples TRBV2 to TRBJ1-2; D might be TRBD1 (6 bases). Trimming stripped 7 bases from V and 7 bases from J, with 16 bases between. The CDR3 is 13 residues long. Germline V CDR1 and CDR2: SNHLY, FYNNEI. The CDR3 reads CASISLGGSGYTF. The CDR3 region has the DNA TGTGCCAGCATTTCACTTGGGGGCTCTGGCTACACCTTC. Drawing the rest from reference TRBV2 and TRBJ1-2, the complete variable domain is EPEVTQTPSHQVTQMGQEVILRCVPISNHLYFYWYRQILGQKVEFLVSFYNNEISEKSEIFDDQFSVERPDGSNFTLKIRSTKLEDSAMYFCASISLGGSGYTFGSGTRLTVV.

The CDR3 sequence: CASRGGLARSYEQYF. CDR3 coding DNA: TGTGCCAGCAGGGGGGGACTAGCGCGGTCCTACGAGCAGTACTTC. The rearrangement joins TRBV28 to TRBJ2-7; 10 positions agree with TRBD2. The CDR3 is 15 residues long. Germline V gene data show CDR1 as MDHEN and CDR2 as SYDVKM. J lost 1 base, V lost 6 bases, and 6 bases had no gene match. Supplemented by reference TRBV28 and TRBJ2-7, the full variable domain reads DVKVTQSSRYLVKRTGEKVFLECVQDMDHENMFWYRQDPGLGLRLIYFSYDVKMKEKGDIPEGYSVSREKKERFSLILESASTNQTSMYLCASRGGLARSYEQYFGPGTRLTVT.

J is TRBJ1-1 and V is TRBV4-1; 8 nucleotides align to TRBD1. Germline loops: CDR1 MGHRA, CDR2 YSYEKL. The CDR3 length is 13 residues. J gave up 8 bases and V 0 bases, and 2 bases lay outside the gene matches. CDR3 amino acids: CASSQERDREAFF. CDR3 sequence (DNA): TGCGCCAGCAGCCAAGAGCGGGACAGGGAAGCTTTCTTT.

CDR3 sequence reads: CASSYGAGVDQPQHF. CDR3 nucleotides: TGTGCCAGTAGTTACGGGGCAGGGGTGGATCAGCCCCAGCATTTT. V is TRBV19 and J is TRBJ1-5, with TRBD1 as a possible D gene (6 bases). The CDR3 contains 15 residues. The germline gives CDR1 LNHDA, CDR2 SQIVND (reference sequence). V lost 5 bases to trimming and J lost 5 bases, with 16 bases between them.